The rows below give T cell receptor beta chains drawn from one sample of a study of T cell clusters in autoimmune cytopenias. TCRdb processed the multiplex PCR reads again and assigns one entry to each CDR3 protein, with no DNA. In total, the table holds over 1,100 distinct CDR3 sequences. These same data were also listed under a study on T cell repertoires in aging, cancer and after chemotherapy.

Sequencing was carried out using peripheral blood. These TCRs come from a human donor with chronic lymphocytic leukemia. The CDR3 runs from the conserved cysteine through the conserved F or W. Not every row has a clone size; where given, it reads once, few, many or a size class.

clone size	V gene	J gene	CDR3 protein
medium-sized	TRBV5-6	TRBJ1-2	CASSLEEYSAPRYTF
.	TRBV29-1	TRBJ2-1	CSVEDPRIYNEQFF
hyperexpanded	TRBV29-1	TRBJ2-3	CSGQGGERGADTQYF
medium-sized	TRBV15	TRBJ1-2	CATSLDYPRDRGYGYTF
large	TRBV29-1	TRBJ2-6	CSVATSGANVLTF
.	TRBV2	TRBJ1-6	CASSERGTSPLHF
medium-sized	TRBV10-3	TRBJ2-3	CAIMRGAISTDTQYF
.	TRBV5-8	TRBJ2-1	CASSLQRLFYNEQFF
large	TRBV27	TRBJ2-7	CASSFGDGSYEQYF
medium-sized	TRBV10-3	TRBJ2-1	CAIAGLAGYNEQFF
medium-sized	TRBV5-4	TRBJ2-2	CASSLRTSGVTGELFF
.	TRBV7-2	TRBJ2-1	CASSPREAVYNEQFF
medium-sized	TRBV10-3	TRBJ2-1	CAIGAGEDNEQFF
.	TRBV20-1	TRBJ1-2	CSALASGVDTF
.	TRBV30	TRBJ2-5	CAWKLAGSARTQYF
medium-sized	TRBV7-9	TRBJ2-2	CASSLDPGTGELFF
.	TRBV11-2	TRBJ1-2	CASSLTGGQVGGYTF
medium-sized	TRBV27	TRBJ2-7	CASSQSPLLMEGSYEQYF
.	TRBV11-2	TRBJ1-3	CASSPTGQYSGNTIYF
medium-sized	TRBV5-4	TRBJ2-3	CASSFGGSGTDTQYF
medium-sized	TRBV6-5	TRBJ1-1	CASSYAENTEAFF
.	TRBV20-1	TRBJ2-7	CSAGLASFYEQYF
medium-sized	TRBV27	TRBJ2-1	CASSRRELSYNEQFF
medium-sized	TRBV7-2	TRBJ2-3	CASSQVGLVDTQYF
medium-sized	TRBV7-2	TRBJ2-2	CASSLGSTGELFF